Below are 7 T cell receptor beta chains sequenced from a single sample in a study of molecular identifiers for immune sequencing clone quantification. TCRdb re-derived calls from the PCR reads in MiXCR, one entry per CDR3 protein. This repertoire shows about 640,000 distinct CDR3 sequences, 20% found once; its top ten account for around 0.9%. Sequencing was carried out using naive CD8+ T cells from blood, with Jurkat cell RNA spiked in. Subset given: FACS-sorted CD8+CD4-CCR7+CD45RA+ naive T cells. These TCRs come from a human donor in good health. Some libraries in this study had Jurkat cell RNA spiked in.

The count of this clonotype is one. The J gene is TRBJ2-7, the V gene TRBV11-3; perhaps TRBD2 as D (6 bases). CDR3 length equals 17 residues. The germline gives CDR1 SGHNT, CDR2 YENEEA. Deletions cut 5 bases from V and 3 bases from J, with 23 bases between. This chain's CDR3 is CASSPGGVGDSDYEQYF. DNA for the CDR3: TGTGCCAGCAGCCCAGGAGGGGTGGGAGACAGTGACTACGAGCAGTACTTC.

This clonotype was detected ten times or more. The rearrangement links TRBV30 to TRBJ2-2; TRBD2 matches 9 bases. The CDR3 loop spans 17 amino acids. The junction had 9 bases not matched to a gene; V was cut back by 0 bases and J by 4 bases. Germline V gene lookup returns CDR1 GTSNPN and CDR2 SVGIG (reference sequence). The CDR3 region has the DNA TGTGCCTGGAGTGTACTGGCTAGCGGGGTGGTCACCGGGGAGCTGTTTTTT. It specifies CAWSVLASGVVTGELFF.

This clonotype was counted a few times. The chain combines TRBV12-3 or TRBV12-4 with TRBJ2-3; TRBD2 is a possible D gene (5 bases). Trimming cost V 3 bases and J 1 base, with 14 bases left between them. The CDR3 runs to 16 residues. CDR3 loop: CASSFRAGPGTDTQYF. Written as DNA, the CDR3 is TGTGCCAGCAGTTTCCGGGCGGGCCCGGGCACAGATACGCAGTATTTT.

This clonotype was counted at least ten times. V is TRBV5-8 and J is TRBJ2-3, with D uncertain. V was trimmed by 0 bases and J by 3 bases, leaving 11 bases between them. Looked up from germline, CDR1 is SGHTS and CDR2 is YDEGEE. The CDR3 consists of 15 residues. As DNA, the CDR3 is TGTGCCAGCAGCTTGGGGTCCTCACCTACAGATACGCAGTATTTT. It specifies CASSLGSSPTDTQYF.

Notes on this clonotype: Given a much more abundant clone one base away, this may be a read error. In this CDR3 the conserved last residue, phenylalanine or tryptophan, is missing, so a read error is likely. J is TRBJ1-4 and V is TRBV6-2 or TRBV6-3; D gene ambiguous. Trimming removed 4 bases at V and 8 bases at J, with 17 bases between. From germline, CDR1 is MNHEY and CDR2 SVGEGT. The CDR3 covers 15 residues. The CDR3 reads CASSSPASISEKLFL. DNA for the CDR3: TGTGCCAGCAGTTCGCCGGCCTCCATCTCAGAAAAACTGTTTCTT.

The chain combines TRBV9 with TRBJ2-3; 8 nucleotides agree with TRBD1. The CDR3 sequence is 16 residues long. V trimming: 4 bases; J trimming: 0 bases; junction bases outside the gene matches: 7. Germline CDR1 and CDR2: SGDLS and YYNGEE. The CDR3 is CASSPGQGASTDTQYF. The CDR3 bases are TGTGCCAGCAGCCCCGGCCAGGGGGCCAGCACAGATACGCAGTATTTT.

This clonotype has more than one count but fewer than ten. The chain uses TRBV6-2 or TRBV6-3 and TRBJ2-1; no firm D call. The ends were cut back, 6 bases at V and 8 bases at J, with 23 bases in the middle. Germline CDR1 reads MNHEY; CDR2 reads SVGEGT. The CDR3 is 16 amino acids. This CDR3 reads CASRNWSISLPDEQFF. The CDR3 DNA sequence: TGTGCCAGCAGAAACTGGAGTATTAGTCTCCCAGATGAGCAGTTCTTC.